Sequencing of this T cell receptor beta chain was carried out in a study of yellow fever vaccine responses in identical twins. The CDR3 is 12 amino acids. From germline, CDR1 is SGHAT and CDR2 FQNNGV. TCRdb passed the RT-PCR reads through MiXCR, listing each CDR3 protein once. The table records under 12,000 distinct CDR3 sequences, roughly 82% of them present only once. Broader study findings: Twins reportedly mounted vaccine T cell responses that seemed partly convergent, partly personalized.

Regarding this clonotype: Its antigen is unidentified. The junction does not match germline at one end; this may be a read error.

The genes are TRBV11-2 and TRBJ2-5; 7 positions match TRBD1. The receptor was isolated from a woman between 18 and 29 years old who received the yellow fever vaccine. Here the sequenced sample was T cells from blood (PBMCs), unsorted or a sorted subset (not recorded which), taken before or after yellow fever vaccination (not recorded which). The CDR3 nucleotides are TGTGCCAGCAGCTCGACAGGGCCTCGGGAAGACTTC. Amino acids: CASSSTGPREDF.